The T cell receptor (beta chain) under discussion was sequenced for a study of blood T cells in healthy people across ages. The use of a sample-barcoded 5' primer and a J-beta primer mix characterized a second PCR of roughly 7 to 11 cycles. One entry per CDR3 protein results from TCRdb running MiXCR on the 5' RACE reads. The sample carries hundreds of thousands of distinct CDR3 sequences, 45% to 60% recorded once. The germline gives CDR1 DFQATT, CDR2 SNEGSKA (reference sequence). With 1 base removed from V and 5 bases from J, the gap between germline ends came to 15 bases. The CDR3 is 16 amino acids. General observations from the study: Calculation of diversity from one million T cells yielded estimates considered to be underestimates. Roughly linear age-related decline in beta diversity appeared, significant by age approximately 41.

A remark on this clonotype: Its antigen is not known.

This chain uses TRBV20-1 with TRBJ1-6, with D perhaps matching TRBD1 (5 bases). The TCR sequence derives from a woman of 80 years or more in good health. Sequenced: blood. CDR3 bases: TGCAGTGCTAGAGGGGTAGGGGCGAAAAATAATTCACCCCTCCACTTT. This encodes CSARGVGAKNNSPLHF.